This section outlines one T cell receptor (beta chain) sequence together with its context. The sample has other DNA sequences that encode this CDR3 too. The data are from a study of preoperative IRX-2 immunotherapy in early breast cancer. Trimming took off 1 base at V and 10 bases at J, with 12 bases between the two ends. The CDR3 has 14 residues. Germline V CDR1 and CDR2: SGHRS, YFSETQ. Generated by immunoSEQ multiplex PCR, the TCRdb table keeps only in-frame clones and is missing some. In the table there are 30,000 to 35,000 clones, roughly four fifths of which are singletons. The treatment is: preoperative locoregional IRX-2 cytokine immunotherapy. This phase Ib study tested locoregional IRX-2 cytokine immunotherapy given before surgery.

The sequence came from a human donor with breast cancer. The input for sequencing was lymph node tissue, taken from a patient treated with IRX-2 immunotherapy. V usage is TRBV5-1 and J usage is TRBJ1-6, with TRBD1 as a possible D gene (5 bases). The CDR3 reads CASSLSTGGSPLHF. The CDR3 nucleotides are TGCGCCAGCAGCTTGAGTACAGGAGGATCACCCCTCCACTTT.